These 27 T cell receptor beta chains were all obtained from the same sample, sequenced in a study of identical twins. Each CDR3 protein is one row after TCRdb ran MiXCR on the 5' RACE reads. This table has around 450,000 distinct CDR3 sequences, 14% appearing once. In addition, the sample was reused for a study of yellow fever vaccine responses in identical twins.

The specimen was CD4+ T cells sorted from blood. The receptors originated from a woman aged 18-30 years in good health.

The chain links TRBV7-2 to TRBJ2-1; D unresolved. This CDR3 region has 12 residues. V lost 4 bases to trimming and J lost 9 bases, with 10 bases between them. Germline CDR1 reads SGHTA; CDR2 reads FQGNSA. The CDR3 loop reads CASSSDRSEQFF. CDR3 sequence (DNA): TGTGCCAGCAGCTCTGATAGGTCTGAGCAGTTCTTC.

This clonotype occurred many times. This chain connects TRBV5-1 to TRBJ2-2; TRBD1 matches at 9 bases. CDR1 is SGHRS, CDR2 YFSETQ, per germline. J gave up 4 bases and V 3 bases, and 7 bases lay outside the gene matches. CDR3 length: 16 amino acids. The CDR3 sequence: CASSSQQGAGTGELFF. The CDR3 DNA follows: TGCGCCAGCAGCTCCCAACAGGGGGCAGGCACCGGGGAGCTGTTTTTT.

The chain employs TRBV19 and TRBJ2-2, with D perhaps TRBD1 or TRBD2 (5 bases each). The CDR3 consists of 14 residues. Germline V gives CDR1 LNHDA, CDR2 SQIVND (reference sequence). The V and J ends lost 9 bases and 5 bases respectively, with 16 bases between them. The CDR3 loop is CASQYQGRTGELFF. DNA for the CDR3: TGTGCCAGCCAATACCAGGGACGGACCGGGGAGCTGTTTTTT.

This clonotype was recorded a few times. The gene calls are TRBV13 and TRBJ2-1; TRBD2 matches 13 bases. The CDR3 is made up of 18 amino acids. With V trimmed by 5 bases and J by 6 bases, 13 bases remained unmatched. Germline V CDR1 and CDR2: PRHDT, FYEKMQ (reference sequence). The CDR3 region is CASSRIPGLAGKGNEQFF. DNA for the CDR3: TGTGCCAGCAGCCGAATACCGGGACTAGCGGGAAAGGGCAATGAGCAGTTCTTC.

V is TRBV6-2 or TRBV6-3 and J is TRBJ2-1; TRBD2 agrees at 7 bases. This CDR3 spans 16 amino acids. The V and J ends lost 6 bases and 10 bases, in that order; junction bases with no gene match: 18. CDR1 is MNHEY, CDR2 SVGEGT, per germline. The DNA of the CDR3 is TGTGCCAGCAGCGACCTAGGGCGGGAGTTTGAGGGCGAGCAGTTCTTC. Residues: CASSDLGREFEGEQFF.

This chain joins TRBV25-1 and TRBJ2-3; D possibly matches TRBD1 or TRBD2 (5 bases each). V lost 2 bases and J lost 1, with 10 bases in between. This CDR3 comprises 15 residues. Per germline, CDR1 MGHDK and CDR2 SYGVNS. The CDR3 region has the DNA TGTGCCAGCAGTGAAGGGGGTCGTGGCACAGATACGCAGTATTTT. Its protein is CASSEGGRGTDTQYF.

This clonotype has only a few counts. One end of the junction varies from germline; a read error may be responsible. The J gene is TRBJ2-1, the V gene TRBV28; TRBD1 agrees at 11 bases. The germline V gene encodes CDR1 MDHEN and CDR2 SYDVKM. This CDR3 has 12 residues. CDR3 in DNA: TGTGCCAGCAGTTTGCCGGGACAGGGGGAAGTCTTC. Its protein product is CASSLPGQGEVF.

CDR3 amino acids: CASSQELFRENTEAFF. The CDR3 DNA follows: TGTGCCAGCAGCCAAGAACTGTTCAGGGAGAACACTGAAGCTTTCTTT. The chain employs TRBV4-2 and TRBJ1-1, with D possibly being TRBD1 (5 bases). Germline V CDR1 and CDR2: LGHNA, YNFKEQ. Between the trimmed V and J ends, which lost 0 bases and 1 base, there was a span of 12 bases. The length of the CDR3 is 16 residues.

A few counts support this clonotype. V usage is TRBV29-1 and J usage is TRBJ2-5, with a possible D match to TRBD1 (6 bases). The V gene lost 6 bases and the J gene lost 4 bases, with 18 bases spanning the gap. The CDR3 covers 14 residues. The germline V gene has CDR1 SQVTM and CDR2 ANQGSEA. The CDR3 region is CSVAGTRGGETQYF. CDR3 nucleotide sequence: TGCAGCGTCGCCGGGACACGAGGCGGAGAGACCCAGTACTTC.

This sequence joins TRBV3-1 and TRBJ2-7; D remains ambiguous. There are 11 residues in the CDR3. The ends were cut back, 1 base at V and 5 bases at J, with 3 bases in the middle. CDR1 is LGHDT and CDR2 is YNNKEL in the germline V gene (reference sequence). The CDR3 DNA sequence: TGTGCCAGCAGCCAAGTACACGAGCAGTACTTC. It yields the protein CASSQVHEQYF.

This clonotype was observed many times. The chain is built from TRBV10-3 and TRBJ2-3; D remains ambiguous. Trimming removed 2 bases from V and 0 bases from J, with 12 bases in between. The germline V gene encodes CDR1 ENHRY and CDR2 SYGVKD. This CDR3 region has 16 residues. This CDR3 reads CAISEVGLTSTDTQYF. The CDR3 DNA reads TGTGCCATCAGTGAGGTCGGTCTTACTAGCACAGATACGCAGTATTTT.

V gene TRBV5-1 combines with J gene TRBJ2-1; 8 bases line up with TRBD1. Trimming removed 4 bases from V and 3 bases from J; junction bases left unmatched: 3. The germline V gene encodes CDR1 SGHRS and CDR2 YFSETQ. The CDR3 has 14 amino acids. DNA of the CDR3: TGCGCCAGCAGCATGGACAGGGTCTACAATGAGCAGTTCTTC. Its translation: CASSMDRVYNEQFF.

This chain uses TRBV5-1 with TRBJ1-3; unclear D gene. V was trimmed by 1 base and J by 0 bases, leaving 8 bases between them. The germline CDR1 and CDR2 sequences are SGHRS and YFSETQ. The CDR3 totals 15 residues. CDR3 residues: CASSLSMSSGNTIYF. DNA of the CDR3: TGCGCCAGCAGCTTGTCCATGAGCTCTGGAAACACCATATATTTT. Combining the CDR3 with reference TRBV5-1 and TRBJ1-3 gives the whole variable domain KAGVTQTPRYLIKTRGQQVTLSCSPISGHRSVSWYQQTPGQGLQFLFEYFSETQRNKGNFPGRFSGRQFSNSRSEMNVSTLELGDSALYLCASSLSMSSGNTIYFGEGSWLTVV.

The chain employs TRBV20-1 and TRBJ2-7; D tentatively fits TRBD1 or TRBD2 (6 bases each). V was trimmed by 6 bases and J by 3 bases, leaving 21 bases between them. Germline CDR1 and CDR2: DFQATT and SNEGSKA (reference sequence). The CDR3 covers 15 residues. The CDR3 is CSALGQGQGGYEQYF. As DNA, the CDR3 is TGCAGTGCACTCGGGCAGGGGCAGGGAGGCTACGAGCAGTACTTC.

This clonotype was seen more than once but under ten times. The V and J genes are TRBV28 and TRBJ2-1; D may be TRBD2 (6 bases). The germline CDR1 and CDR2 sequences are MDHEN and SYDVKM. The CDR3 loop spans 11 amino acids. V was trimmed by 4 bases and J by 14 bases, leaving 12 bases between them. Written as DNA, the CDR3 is TGTGCCAGCAGTTCCACCCCGGGAGAGTTCTTC. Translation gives CASSSTPGEFF.

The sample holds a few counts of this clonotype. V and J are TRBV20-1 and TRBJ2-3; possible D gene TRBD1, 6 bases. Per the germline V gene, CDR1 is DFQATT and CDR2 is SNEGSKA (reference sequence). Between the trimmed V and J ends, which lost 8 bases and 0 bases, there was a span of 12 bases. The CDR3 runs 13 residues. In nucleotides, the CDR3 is TGCAGTCAAGAGGGGACAAGCACAGATACGCAGTATTTT. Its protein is CSQEGTSTDTQYF.

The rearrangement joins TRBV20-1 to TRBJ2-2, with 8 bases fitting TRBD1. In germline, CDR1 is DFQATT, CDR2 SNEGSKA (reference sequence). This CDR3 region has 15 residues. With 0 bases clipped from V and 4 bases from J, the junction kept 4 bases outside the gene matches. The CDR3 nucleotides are TGCAGTGCTAGAGATAGAACAGGGGGCACCGGGGAGCTGTTTTTT. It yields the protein CSARDRTGGTGELFF.

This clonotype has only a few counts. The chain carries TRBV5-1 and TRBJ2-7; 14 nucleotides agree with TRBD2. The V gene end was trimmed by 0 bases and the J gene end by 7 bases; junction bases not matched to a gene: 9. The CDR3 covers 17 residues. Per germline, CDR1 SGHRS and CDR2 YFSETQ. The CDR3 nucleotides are TGCGCCAGCAGCTTGGGGGGACTAGCGGGAGAATCGGAGGAGCAGTACTTC. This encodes CASSLGGLAGESEEQYF.

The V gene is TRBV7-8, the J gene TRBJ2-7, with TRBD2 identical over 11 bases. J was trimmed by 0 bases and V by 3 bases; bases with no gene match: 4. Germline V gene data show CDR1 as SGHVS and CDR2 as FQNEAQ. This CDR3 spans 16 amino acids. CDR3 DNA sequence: TGTGCCAGCAGCTTCGGCGGGACTAGCGGCTCCTACGAGCAGTACTTC. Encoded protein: CASSFGGTSGSYEQYF. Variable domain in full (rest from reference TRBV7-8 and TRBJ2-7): GAGVSQSPRYKVAKRGQDVALRCDPISGHVSLFWYQQALGQGPEFLTYFQNEAQLDKSGLPSDRFFAERPEGSVSTLKIQRTQQEDSAVYLCASSFGGTSGSYEQYFGPGTRLTVT.

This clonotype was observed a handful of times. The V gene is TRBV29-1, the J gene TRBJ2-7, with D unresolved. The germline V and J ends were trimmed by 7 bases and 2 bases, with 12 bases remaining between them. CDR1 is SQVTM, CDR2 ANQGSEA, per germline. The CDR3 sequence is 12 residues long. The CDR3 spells CSAQHGPYEQYF. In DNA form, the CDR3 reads TGCAGCGCACAACACGGTCCCTACGAGCAGTACTTC.

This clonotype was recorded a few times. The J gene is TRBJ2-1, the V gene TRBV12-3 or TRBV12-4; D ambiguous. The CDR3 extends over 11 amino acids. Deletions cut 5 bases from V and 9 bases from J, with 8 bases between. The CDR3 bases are TGTGCCAGCAGTGAGGCTAGTGAGCAGTTCTTC. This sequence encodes CASSEASEQFF.

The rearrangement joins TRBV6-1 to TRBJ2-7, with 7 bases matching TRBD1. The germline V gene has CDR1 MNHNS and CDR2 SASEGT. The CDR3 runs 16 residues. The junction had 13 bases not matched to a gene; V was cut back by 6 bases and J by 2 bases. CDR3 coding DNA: TGTGCCAGCAGCAGACCCCAGACAGGGCAGACCTACGAGCAGTACTTC. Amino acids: CASSRPQTGQTYEQYF.

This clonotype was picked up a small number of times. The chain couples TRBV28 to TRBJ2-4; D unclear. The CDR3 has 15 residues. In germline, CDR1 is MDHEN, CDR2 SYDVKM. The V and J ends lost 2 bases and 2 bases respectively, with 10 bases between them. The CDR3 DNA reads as TGTGCCAGCAGTTTAGTTGTGAAGTCCAAAAACATTCAGTACTTC. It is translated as CASSLVVKSKNIQYF.

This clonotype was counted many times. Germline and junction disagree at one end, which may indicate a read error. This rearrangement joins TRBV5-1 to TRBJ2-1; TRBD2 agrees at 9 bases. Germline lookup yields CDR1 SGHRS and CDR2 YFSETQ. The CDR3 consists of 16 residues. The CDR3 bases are TGTGCCAGCAGTTCCCTAGCGGGGAGCTCCTACAATGAGCAGTTCTTC. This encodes CASSSLAGSSYNEQFF.

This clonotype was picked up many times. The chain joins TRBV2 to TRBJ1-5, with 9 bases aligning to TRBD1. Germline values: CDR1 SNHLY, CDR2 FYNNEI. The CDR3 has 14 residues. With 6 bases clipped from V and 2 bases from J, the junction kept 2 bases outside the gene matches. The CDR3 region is CASSRTGGNQPQHF. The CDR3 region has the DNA TGTGCCAGCAGCAGGACAGGGGGCAATCAGCCCCAGCATTTT.

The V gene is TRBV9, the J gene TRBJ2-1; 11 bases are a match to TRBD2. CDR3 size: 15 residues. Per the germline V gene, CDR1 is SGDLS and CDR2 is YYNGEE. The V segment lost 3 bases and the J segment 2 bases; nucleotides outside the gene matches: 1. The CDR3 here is CASSETSGTYNEQFF. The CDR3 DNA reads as TGTGCCAGCAGCGAGACTAGCGGGACCTACAATGAGCAGTTCTTC.

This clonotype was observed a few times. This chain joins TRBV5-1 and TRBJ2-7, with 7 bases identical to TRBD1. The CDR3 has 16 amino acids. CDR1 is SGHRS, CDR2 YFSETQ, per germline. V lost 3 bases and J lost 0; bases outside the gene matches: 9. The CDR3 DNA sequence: TGCGCCAGCAGCTGGGCGACAGGGATGAGCTCCTACGAGCAGTACTTC. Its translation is CASSWATGMSSYEQYF.